The TCR beta chain described here comes from a study of blood T cell repertoires in COVID-19. About the research overall: Samples came from the United States, Italy and Spain, spanning acute and convalescent COVID-19.

Methods used by the authors: For nucleated cells, counts were estimated from reference gene primer amplification. The protocol was immunoSEQ multiplex PCR, while the TCRdb copy is restricted to in-frame clones and leaves out a portion. From that table come the V and J calls and clone size; the DNA was used to work out D and trimming. This sample has approximately 300,000 clones, with around 85% found just once. The CDR3 sequence is 13 residues long. From germline, CDR1 is MDHEN and CDR2 SYDVKM. Unmatched junction bases numbered 3, after V lost 5 bases and J lost 2 bases. Those enrolled, adults aged 18 to 89 years, came from roughly 22 US areas.

Sequences were obtained from PBMCs or T cells enriched from blood (not recorded which). The chain joins TRBV28 to TRBJ2-7; 7 positions match TRBD2. The source is a woman aged 30 to 39 who had been exposed to COVID-19. The CDR3 region is CASSLGLAYEQYF. The CDR3 nucleotides are TGTGCCAGCAGTCTCGGACTAGCCTACGAGCAGTACTTC. The whole variable domain, remainder taken from reference TRBV28 and TRBJ2-7, is DVKVTQSSRYLVKRTGEKVFLECVQDMDHENMFWYRQDPGLGLRLIYFSYDVKMKEKGDIPEGYSVSREKKERFSLILESASTNQTSMYLCASSLGLAYEQYFGPGTRLTVT.